This T cell receptor (beta chain) was sequenced for a study of blood T cell repertoires in COVID-19. The wider study: Spain, Italy and the United States supplied samples that represented acute and convalescent COVID-19. T cells, B-cell-depleted T cells, or PBMCs provided the cDNA or gDNA that served as material.

This clone was recorded a few times. Other DNA variants within this sample encode the same CDR3. Per germline, CDR1 LNHDA and CDR2 SQIVND (reference sequence). The length of the CDR3 is 14 residues. The trim removed 2 bases at V and 6 bases at J, leaving 4 bases unmatched. Produced via immunoSEQ multiplex PCR; TCRdb's table is partial and in-frame only. This sample has around 300,000 clones; about 88% occur once, and the top ten carry 13%. During active infection, Seattle patients enrolled and were then monitored through disease. The V gene is TRBV19, the J gene TRBJ2-3; 8 positions agree with TRBD2. The sample consisted of peripheral blood. The TCR sequence derives from a woman aged 65 to 85 with COVID-19, enrolled during active disease. CDR3 residues: CASSIRLAGDTQYF. DNA for the CDR3: TGTGCCAGTAGTATACGGCTAGCGGGTGATACGCAGTATTTT.